This T cell receptor (beta chain) was recorded in a study of CD8 T cells in Susac syndrome. Findings and caveats of the study: By the study's own acknowledgment, its TCR sequencing and HLA analysis included relatively few individuals.

Peripheral blood CD8+ and CD4+ T cells were profiled by TCR beta sequencing. It was negative isolation that provided the CD8+ and CD4+ T cells, whereas TEMRA cells were enriched by FACS. The RNA, about 0.45 to 1 ug, was put through reverse transcription using random hexamers. Amplification of TCR beta CDR3 across 54 Vbeta and 13 Jbeta was performed with immunoSEQ multiplex PCR. TCRdb re-derived calls from the immunoSEQ multiplex PCR reads in MiXCR, one entry per CDR3 protein. The repertoire has 140,000 or so distinct CDR3 sequences, approximately 94% of them found once; the top ten carry nearly 0.085%. This clonotype has just one count. No antigen is known for it. This CDR3 comprises 14 residues. Germline trimming cut 6 bases from V and 0 bases from J; bases unmatched to any gene: 6. CDR1 and CDR2 (germline): DFQATT, SNEGSKA (reference sequence).

The V and J genes are TRBV20-1 and TRBJ2-7; 9 bases align to TRBD1. The sample was CD4+ T cells from PBMCs. The sequence was obtained from a human donor in good health. The CDR3 region has the DNA TGCAGTGCCCCGGGACAGGGACTCTCCTACGAGCAGTACTTC. The encoded protein is CSAPGQGLSYEQYF.